This T cell receptor beta chain appears in the sequencing data of a study of CD8+ T cells in alopecia areata. RNA extraction and reverse transcription yielded cDNA as sequencing template. TCRdb's table, derived via immunoSEQ multiplex PCR, lists solely in-frame clones and lacks some. Of about 110,000 clones in the sample, around 84% were seen once. The treatment denotes: oral pan-JAK inhibitor, 5-10 mg twice daily. The V segment lost 4 bases and the J segment 4 bases; nucleotides outside the gene matches: 5. CDR3 size: 13 residues. Per germline, CDR1 SGHTS and CDR2 YDEGEE. The TCR originated in a human donor with alopecia areata. Sample: CD8+ T cells sorted from blood, taken at week 24, from a patient treated with tofacitinib. The chain links TRBV5-8 to TRBJ2-7, with 7 bases identical to TRBD2. DNA for the CDR3: TGTGCCAGCAGCCGGGGAGGGCAGTACGAGCAGTACTTC. Translated: CASSRGGQYEQYF.